Below, 15 T cell receptor beta chains from the same sample are listed, as sequenced in a study of cytomegalovirus exposure and HLA in healthy donors. PCR used 60 Vbeta primers and 13 Jbeta primers. Produced via immunoSEQ multiplex PCR; TCRdb's table is partial and in-frame only. Of more than 85,000 clones listed, 77% were seen once; the top ten hold roughly 2%. Sequenced material: PBMCs. The receptor source for this set is a boy aged 10-17 years in good health and CMV-seronegative.

Details on this clone: The germline gene is not matched at one end of the junction; a read error may be the cause. This CDR3 reads CASSNSGLYGYTF. The CDR3 bases are TGTGCCAGCAGTAACTCAGGACTCTATGGCTACACCTTC. J is TRBJ1-2 and V is TRBV6-4; no reliable D call. Per the germline V gene, CDR1 is MRHNA and CDR2 is SNTAGT. This CDR3 contains 13 residues.

This sequence joins TRBV7-9 and TRBJ1-5; possible D gene TRBD1, 6 bases. The ends were cut back, 5 bases at V and 11 bases at J, with 13 bases in the middle. CDR3 length: 12 amino acids. Germline V gene data show CDR1 as SEHNR and CDR2 as FQNEAQ (reference sequence). CDR3 in DNA: TGTGCCAGCAGCGCCATGGACAGAGCCCAGCATTTT. Translation gives CASSAMDRAQHF.

This chain joins TRBV19 and TRBJ2-2; tentatively, D is TRBD1 (5 bases). The CDR3 runs to 14 residues. Germline CDR1 and CDR2: LNHDA and SQIVND (reference sequence). The ends were cut back, 5 bases at V and 2 bases at J, with 9 bases in the middle. The DNA of the CDR3 is TGTGCCAGTAGTCTCGACAGCAACACCGGGGAGCTGTTTTTT. It codes for CASSLDSNTGELFF.

The chain employs TRBV28 and TRBJ2-7; D gene uncertain. The CDR3 has 13 residues. Per the germline V gene, CDR1 is MDHEN and CDR2 is SYDVKM. Deletions cut 6 bases from V and 0 bases from J, with 9 bases between. The CDR3 loop reads CASSVSSSYEQYF. DNA for the CDR3: TGTGCCAGCAGCGTCTCGAGCTCCTACGAGCAGTACTTC.

V gene TRBV12-5 combines with J gene TRBJ2-1, with 7 bases fitting TRBD1. Germline assignment: CDR1 LGHNT and CDR2 FRNRAP. This CDR3 has 16 residues. Trimming removed 1 base from V and 1 base from J; junction bases left unmatched: 4. In DNA, the CDR3 is TGTGCTAGTGGTTTGGCCATCAGGGGGTCCTACAATGAGCAGTTCTTC. Its translation is CASGLAIRGSYNEQFF.

This clone was picked up a small number of times. The chain is built from TRBV9 and TRBJ2-7, with D perhaps matching TRBD2 (6 bases). CDR1 SGDLS and CDR2 YYNGEE come from the germline V gene. The CDR3 extends over 15 amino acids. Trimming shortened V by 0 bases and J by 4 bases, and 14 bases separated the two germline ends. The CDR3 DNA is TGTGCCAGCAGCGTAGATCAGGGCGCGGGGTACGAGCAGTACTTC. This translates into CASSVDQGAGYEQYF.

CDR3 DNA sequence: TGCAGCGTTGAGGAGACAGGCACTGAAGCTTTCTTT. Translation gives CSVEETGTEAFF. The chain uses TRBV29-1 and TRBJ1-1; weak D call: TRBD1 (6 bases). V lost 3 bases and J lost 4, with 9 bases in between. CDR3 length equals 12 residues. Germline V gives CDR1 SQVTM, CDR2 ANQGSEA.

The chain links TRBV28 to TRBJ1-5; D not resolved. With 4 bases removed from V and 2 bases from J, the gap between germline ends came to 9 bases. In germline, CDR1 is MDHEN, CDR2 SYDVKM. CDR3 size: 14 residues. In DNA form, the CDR3 reads TGTGCCAGCAGTTCTCGACGGGGCAATCAGCCCCAGCATTTT. Translated: CASSSRRGNQPQHF.

V and J are TRBV2 and TRBJ1-5; TRBD1 matches 8 bases. Germline loops: CDR1 SNHLY, CDR2 FYNNEI. Trimming took 3 bases from V and 3 from J; bases not matched to a gene: 16. CDR3 length equals 19 residues. CDR3 DNA: TGTGCCAGCAGTGATAGTGAGGAGGACAGGGAAATCTTCAATCAGCCCCAGCATTTT. Translated: CASSDSEEDREIFNQPQHF.

In regard to this clone: Other nucleotide sequences in the sample specify the same CDR3. The chain links TRBV7-9 to TRBJ2-1; no firm D call. Germline CDR1 reads SEHNR; CDR2 reads FQNEAQ (reference sequence). This CDR3 has 10 amino acids. The germline V and J ends were trimmed by 5 bases and 8 bases, with 4 bases remaining between them. The CDR3 DNA sequence: TGTGCCAGCAGCCGGGATGAGCAGTTCTTC. It is translated as CASSRDEQFF.

The V gene is TRBV18, the J gene TRBJ1-1; TRBD1 might be the D (5 bases). Germline loops: CDR1 KGHSH, CDR2 LQKENI. The CDR3 spans 14 residues. Deletions cut 4 bases from V and 5 bases from J, with 14 bases between. DNA for the CDR3: TGTGCCAGCTCACTTCCGAGGGGAGGAACTGAAGCTTTCTTT. Its protein product is CASSLPRGGTEAFF.

The chain carries TRBV25-1 and TRBJ2-5; 10 nucleotides line up with TRBD1. V was clipped by 1 base and J by 4 bases; unmatched bases: 6. The CDR3 has 16 residues. Germline values: CDR1 MGHDK, CDR2 SYGVNS. CDR3 loop: CASSELTGGMGETQYF. CDR3 DNA: TGTGCCAGCAGTGAATTGACAGGGGGCATGGGAGAGACCCAGTACTTC.

For the CDR3, the DNA is TGTGCCAGCAGCCCGAGTGGCTCTGGAAACACCATATATTTT. This encodes CASSPSGSGNTIYF. This sequence joins TRBV28 and TRBJ1-3, with D uncertain. Trimming removed 6 bases at V and 0 bases at J, with 9 bases between. Germline V gene data show CDR1 as MDHEN and CDR2 as SYDVKM. The CDR3 is 14 amino acids.

This rearrangement joins TRBV7-6 to TRBJ1-1; tentative D call: TRBD1 (5 bases). The CDR3 covers 14 residues. Trimming removed 5 bases from V and 1 base from J, with 11 bases in between. Germline CDR1 is SGHVS and CDR2 is FNYEAQ. The DNA of the CDR3 is TGTGCCAGCAGCACCTTCGACAGGAACACTGAAGCTTTCTTT. This gives the protein CASSTFDRNTEAFF.

The gene calls are TRBV2 and TRBJ2-3; D call uncertain. The CDR3 loop spans 11 amino acids. Trimming took 7 bases from V and 5 from J, leaving 7 bases between them. CDR1 is SNHLY and CDR2 is FYNNEI in the germline V gene. The CDR3 coding sequence is TGTGCCAGCACCCTCCTAGATACGCAGTATTTT. It codes for CASTLLDTQYF. Full variable domain (remainder filled in from reference TRBV2 and TRBJ2-3): EPEVTQTPSHQVTQMGQEVILRCVPISNHLYFYWYRQILGQKVEFLVSFYNNEISEKSEIFDDQFSVERPDGSNFTLKIRSTKLEDSAMYFCASTLLDTQYFGPGTRLTVL.